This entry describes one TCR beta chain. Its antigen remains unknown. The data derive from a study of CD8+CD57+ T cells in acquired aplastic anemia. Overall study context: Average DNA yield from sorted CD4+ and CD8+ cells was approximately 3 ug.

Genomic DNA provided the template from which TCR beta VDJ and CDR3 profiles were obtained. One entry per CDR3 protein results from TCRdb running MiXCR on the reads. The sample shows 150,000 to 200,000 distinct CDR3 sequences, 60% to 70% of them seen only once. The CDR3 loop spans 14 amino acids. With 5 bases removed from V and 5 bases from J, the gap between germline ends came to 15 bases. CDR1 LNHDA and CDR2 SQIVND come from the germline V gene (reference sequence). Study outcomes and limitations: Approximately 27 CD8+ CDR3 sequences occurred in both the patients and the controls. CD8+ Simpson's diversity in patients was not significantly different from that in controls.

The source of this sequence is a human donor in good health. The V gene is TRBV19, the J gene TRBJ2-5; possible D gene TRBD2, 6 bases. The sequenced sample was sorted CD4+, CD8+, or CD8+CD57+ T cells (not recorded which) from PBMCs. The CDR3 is CASSPTPEGETQYF. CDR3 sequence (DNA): TGTGCCAGTAGTCCAACCCCGGAGGGGGAGACCCAGTACTTC.